One sample yielded the 15 T cell receptor beta chains listed below, sequenced in a study of blood T cells in healthy people across ages. Then a second PCR, running roughly 7 to 12 cycles, was carried out with a sample-barcoded 5' primer and a J-beta primer mix. A single record per CDR3 protein comes from TCRdb applying MiXCR to the 5' RACE reads. The sample has about 670,000 distinct CDR3 sequences, 40% to 45% seen once. Sequencing used blood. Receptors originate from an elderly man in good health.

This chain links TRBV2 with TRBJ2-2; D tentatively fits TRBD1 or TRBD2 (5 bases each). Trimming removed 2 bases at V and 1 base at J, with 11 bases between. Germline V gives CDR1 SNHLY, CDR2 FYNNEI. This CDR3 has 16 amino acids. As DNA, the CDR3 is TGTGCCAGCAGTGAAACGTCGGGACGGAACACCGGGGAGCTGTTTTTT. It is translated as CASSETSGRNTGELFF.

This clonotype occurred many times. V gene TRBV18 combines with J gene TRBJ2-7; unclear D gene. Trimming removed 2 bases at V and 4 bases at J, with 9 bases between. Germline V lookup: CDR1 KGHSH, CDR2 LQKENI. CDR3 length: 13 residues. This CDR3 reads CASSPGANYEQYF. CDR3 sequence (DNA): TGTGCCAGCTCACCAGGAGCGAATTACGAGCAGTACTTC.

The chain combines TRBV7-2 with TRBJ2-7, with D tentatively TRBD2 (6 bases). CDR1 SGHTA and CDR2 FQGNSA come from the germline V gene. V lost 3 bases and J 7 bases, leaving 16 bases between the germline ends. The CDR3 consists of 14 residues. Here the CDR3 reads CASSFGTGFGEQYF. In DNA form, the CDR3 reads TGTGCCAGCAGCTTTGGGACTGGCTTCGGTGAGCAGTACTTC.

The chain employs TRBV3-1 and TRBJ2-5; 7 bases are shared with TRBD2. The CDR3 totals 14 residues. Germline CDR1 is LGHDT and CDR2 is YNNKEL (reference sequence). V dropped 5 bases and J dropped 2; count of bases not matched to a gene: 5. DNA for the CDR3: TGTGCCAGCAGCTCCACTAGCGATCAAGAGACCCAGTACTTC. Translated: CASSSTSDQETQYF.

CDR3 coding DNA: TGTGCCAGCAGCCGCCTTAACTACGAGCAGTACTTC. It codes for CASSRLNYEQYF. The chain has TRBV7-2 and TRBJ2-7; D is unresolved. The CDR3 has 12 residues. With 5 bases removed from V and 3 bases from J, the gap between germline ends came to 8 bases. CDR1 is SGHTA and CDR2 is FQGNSA in the germline V gene.

This clonotype was seen many times. The V call is TRBV2, the J call TRBJ1-2; tentatively, D is TRBD1 (6 bases). Germline V gene sequence: CDR1 SNHLY, CDR2 FYNNEI. V dropped 6 bases and J dropped 6 bases, with 17 bases sitting between them. There are 14 residues in the CDR3. CDR3 loop: CASRQAGDLNGYTF. The CDR3 DNA reads TGTGCCAGCAGACAAGCAGGGGATTTAAATGGCTACACCTTC. The whole variable domain, filled in from reference TRBV2 and TRBJ1-2, reads EPEVTQTPSHQVTQMGQEVILRCVPISNHLYFYWYRQILGQKVEFLVSFYNNEISEKSEIFDDQFSVERPDGSNFTLKIRSTKLEDSAMYFCASRQAGDLNGYTFGSGTRLTVV.

In this sample, this clonotype turned up a few times. The rearrangement links TRBV5-6 to TRBJ2-1, with 9 bases matching TRBD1. Germline CDR1 SGHDT, CDR2 YYEEEE. The J segment lost 4 bases and the V segment lost 4 bases, leaving 12 bases of the junction unmatched. The CDR3 extends over 17 amino acids. The CDR3 region is CASSGLSGQGNYNEQFF. The CDR3, as DNA: TGTGCCAGCAGCGGCCTATCAGGACAGGGGAATTACAATGAGCAGTTCTTC. Looking up the rest from reference TRBV5-6 and TRBJ2-1 gives the full variable domain: DAGVTQSPTHLIKTRGQQVTLRCSPKSGHDTVSWYQQALGQGPQFIFQYYEEEERQRGNFPDRFSGHQFPNYSSELNVNALLLGDSALYLCASSGLSGQGNYNEQFFGPGTRLTVL.

This clonotype was counted many times. The chain is built from TRBV11-2 and TRBJ2-1; either TRBD1 or TRBD2 may fit D (6 bases each). Germline lookup yields CDR1 SGHAT and CDR2 FQNNGV. This CDR3 contains 15 residues. Trimming pared 1 base from V and 4 bases from J, leaving 11 bases between. CDR3 nucleotide sequence: TGTGCCAGCAGCTTAGCCCGGGGGCAATACAATGAGCAGTTCTTC. It yields the protein CASSLARGQYNEQFF. Variable domain in full (rest from reference TRBV11-2 and TRBJ2-1): EAGVAQSPRYKIIEKRQSVAFWCNPISGHATLYWYQQILGQGPKLLIQFQNNGVVDDSQLPKDRFSAERLKGVDSTLKIQPAKLEDSAVYLCASSLARGQYNEQFFGPGTRLTVL.

The V and J genes are TRBV10-3 and TRBJ2-7; unclear D gene. Germline lookup yields CDR1 ENHRY and CDR2 SYGVKD. Trimming pared 3 bases from V and 3 bases from J, leaving 15 bases between. The CDR3 spans 15 residues. In DNA, the CDR3 is TGTGCCATCAGTGACGAAACGGCGGCCATCTACGAGCAGTACTTC. Amino acids: CAISDETAAIYEQYF.

CDR3 in DNA: TGTGCCAGCCAATCAAACCAGGTGGGAGAGGCCCAGTACTTC. This codes for CASQSNQVGEAQYF. J is TRBJ2-7 and V is TRBV7-2; tentative D call: TRBD2 (5 bases). V gave up 8 bases and J gave up 10 bases, with 24 bases separating them. There are 14 residues in the CDR3. Germline-derived CDR1 and CDR2 are SGHTA and FQGNSA.

This clonotype was seen at least ten times. Its ends do not fully match the called genes, so a read error is possible. The chain employs TRBV5-1 and TRBJ2-5; a weak D match, TRBD1 (6 bases). Germline V CDR1 and CDR2: SGHRS, YFSETQ. The CDR3 contains 14 residues. Here the CDR3 reads CASSLGAGEETQYF. The DNA of the CDR3 is TGTGCCAGCAGCTTAGGTGCAGGGGAGGAGACCCAGTACTTC.

The rearrangement links TRBV20-1 to TRBJ1-5, with D possibly matching TRBD1 (5 bases). CDR1 and CDR2 (germline): DFQATT, SNEGSKA (reference sequence). The ends were cut back, 1 base at V and 2 bases at J, with 15 bases in the middle. CDR3 length: 16 residues. The CDR3 spells CSARVVGAIRNQPQHF. The CDR3 nucleotides are TGCAGTGCTAGAGTGGTAGGGGCGATTCGCAATCAGCCCCAGCATTTT.

V gene TRBV12-3 or TRBV12-4 combines with J gene TRBJ2-2, with unresolved D. V lost 3 bases and J lost 8, with 13 bases in between. The CDR3 runs to 14 residues. CDR3 amino acids: CASSLTRFSGELFF. The CDR3 DNA reads as TGTGCCAGCAGTTTGACCCGTTTTTCTGGGGAGCTGTTTTTT.

Only a few counts were recorded for this clonotype. The J gene is TRBJ2-5, the V gene TRBV5-1; 10 bases fit TRBD1. The J call is uncertain, as TRBJ2-7 better fits the DNA end. The CDR3 covers 14 residues. In germline, CDR1 is SGHRS, CDR2 YFSETQ. Here the CDR3 DNA reads TGCGCCAGCAGCAGACAGGGGGCAAGGTACGAGCAGTACTTC. Translation gives CASSRQGARYEQYF.

V is TRBV30 and J is TRBJ2-5; D gene ambiguous. Trimming cost V 7 bases and J 0 bases, with 9 bases left between them. This CDR3 region has 12 residues. CDR1 and CDR2 from the germline V gene are GTSNPN and SVGIG (reference sequence). The CDR3 DNA follows: TGTGCCTTATGGCGGAACCAAGAGACCCAGTACTTC. Protein: CALWRNQETQYF. Full variable domain (rest looked up from reference TRBV30 and TRBJ2-5): SQTIHQWPATLVQPVGSPLSLECTVEGTSNPNLYWYRQAAGRGLQLLFYSVGIGQISSEVPQNLSASRPQDRQFILSSKKLLLSDSGFYLCALWRNQETQYFGPGTRLLVL.